This paragraph covers one TCR beta chain sequence. This sample is drawn from a study of CXCR3-negative and CXCR3-positive naive CD8 T cells. 5' RACE with UMI labels generated the TRB cDNA libraries. TCRdb reanalyzed the 5' RACE reads and collapses them to one entry per CDR3 protein, without DNA. Here the sample table reports 130,000 or so distinct CDR3 sequences. The sequencing input was naive CXCR3- CD8+ T cells from blood. Subset in this sample: CD45RO-CCR7+CD27+CD95- naive CD8+ T cells lacking CXCR3 (TNR3-). The origin of this receptor is a human donor in good health. Some clones in this sample may be carry-over from other donors' samples.

The CDR3 spells CASSLDGGQWGNQPQHF. The gene calls are TRBV5-6 and TRBJ1-5; TCRdb's D call of TRBD1 is untestable without DNA. The germline gives CDR1 SGHDT, CDR2 YYEEEE. The CDR3 runs to 17 residues.